Shown below are 21 T cell receptor beta chains from a single sample sequenced in a study of blood T cell repertoires in COVID-19. Data came from immunoSEQ multiplex PCR; TCRdb stores just in-frame clones and leaves some out. This sample has approximately 150,000 clones, with approximately 84% found just once. The specimen was peripheral blood. These receptors were collected from a woman aged 45-65 years with COVID-19, enrolled during active disease.

The DNA for the CDR3 is TGTGCCAGCAGTTACTCGAGATTGGGGGGCAATGAGCAGTTCTTC. This sequence encodes CASSYSRLGGNEQFF. This sequence joins TRBV6-6 and TRBJ2-1, with D possibly matching TRBD2 (6 bases). The ends were cut back, 0 bases at V and 6 bases at J, with 12 bases in the middle. The CDR3 spans 15 residues. The germline CDR1 and CDR2 sequences are MNHNY and SVGAGI (reference sequence).

The chain links TRBV6-5 to TRBJ1-1; D not certain. Trimming cost V 7 bases and J 5 bases, with 11 bases left between them. There are 12 residues in the CDR3. Germline CDR1 is MNHEY and CDR2 is SVGAGI. The chain's CDR3 is CASNLEETEAFF. For the CDR3, the DNA is TGTGCCAGCAATCTAGAGGAGACTGAAGCTTTCTTT.

This clone turned up a few times. The CDR3 sequence is CAIKSQGGHEQYF. Here the CDR3 DNA reads TGTGCCATCAAGTCCCAGGGAGGCCACGAGCAGTACTTC. The chain has TRBV10-3 and TRBJ2-7; perhaps TRBD2 as D (6 bases). Germline lookup yields CDR1 ENHRY and CDR2 SYGVKD. The germline V and J ends were trimmed by 7 bases and 5 bases, with 15 bases remaining between them. This CDR3 has 13 residues.

The rearrangement uses TRBV28 and TRBJ2-1, with D tentatively TRBD2 (5 bases). With 6 bases removed from V and 3 bases from J, the gap between germline ends came to 18 bases. The CDR3 sequence is 16 residues long. CDR1 and CDR2 (germline): MDHEN, SYDVKM. The CDR3 DNA reads as TGTGCCAGCAGAGACACCTGGACGGGGTACTACAATGAGCAGTTCTTC. Encoded protein: CASRDTWTGYYNEQFF.

The genes are TRBV5-5 and TRBJ2-7, with 10 bases matching TRBD1. The V segment lost 3 bases and the J segment 6 bases; nucleotides outside the gene matches: 3. The germline gives CDR1 SGHKS, CDR2 YYEKEE (reference sequence). CDR3 length: 13 residues. This CDR3 is CASSWGQGLEQYF. The CDR3 DNA follows: TGTGCCAGCAGCTGGGGACAGGGGCTCGAGCAGTACTTC.

V is TRBV3-1 (or the pseudogene TRBV3-2) and J is TRBJ1-3; TRBD1 might be the D (6 bases). The length of the CDR3 is 16 residues. Trimming cost V 2 bases and J 0 bases, with 11 bases left between them. CDR1 and CDR2 from the germline V gene are LGHDT and YNNKEL (reference sequence). In DNA, the CDR3 is TGTGCCAGCAGCCAATCCGGACAGTTCTCTGGAAACACCATATATTTT. This translates into CASSQSGQFSGNTIYF.

The chain employs TRBV9 and TRBJ2-2, with D tentatively TRBD1 (5 bases). The CDR3 is 15 amino acids. Germline CDR1 reads SGDLS; CDR2 reads YYNGEE. Trimming shortened V by 4 bases and J by 7 bases, and 17 bases separated the two germline ends. The CDR3 nucleotides are TGTGCCAGCAGCTCCACCGCAGGGTTTTACGGGGAGCTGTTTTTT. Translation gives CASSSTAGFYGELFF.

The chain joins TRBV2 to TRBJ2-7; the D gene is possibly TRBD1 (6 bases). Trimming shortened V by 3 bases and J by 2 bases, and 11 bases separated the two germline ends. The length of the CDR3 is 14 residues. CDR1 and CDR2 from the germline V gene are SNHLY and FYNNEI. The CDR3 coding sequence is TGTGCCAGCAGTGAGCAGGGGTCGACCTACGAGCAGTACTTC. This gives the protein CASSEQGSTYEQYF.

V usage is TRBV18 and J usage is TRBJ1-2; weak D call: TRBD1 (5 bases). The CDR3 extends over 13 amino acids. V was trimmed by 4 bases and J by 2 bases, leaving 8 bases between them. Germline V gene lookup returns CDR1 KGHSH and CDR2 LQKENI. DNA for the CDR3: TGTGCCAGCTCACAACAGGCAAACTATGGCTACACCTTC. Its translation: CASSQQANYGYTF.

The chain is built from TRBV30 and TRBJ2-7; a possible D gene is TRBD2 (7 bases). This CDR3 has 14 amino acids. The V and J ends lost 2 bases and 5 bases respectively, with 16 bases between them. The germline V gene encodes CDR1 GTSNPN and CDR2 SVGIG (reference sequence). The CDR3 DNA reads TGTGCCTGGAGTAGGGCGGGGGCCAACCACGAGCAGTACTTC. Translation: CAWSRAGANHEQYF. The full variable domain, with the rest looked up from reference TRBV30 and TRBJ2-7, is SQTIHQWPATLVQPVGSPLSLECTVEGTSNPNLYWYRQAAGRGLQLLFYSVGIGQISSEVPQNLSASRPQDRQFILSSKKLLLSDSGFYLCAWSRAGANHEQYFGPGTRLTVT.

This sequence joins TRBV4-2 and TRBJ2-5; possibly TRBD2 for D (6 bases). The CDR3 extends over 14 amino acids. Germline V gene data show CDR1 as LGHNA and CDR2 as YNFKEQ. The V end was cut by 5 bases, the J end by 2 bases, with 12 bases between. CDR3 coding DNA: TGTGCCAGCAGCTCGGACTACCTACAAGAGACCCAGTACTTC. It codes for CASSSDYLQETQYF.

V usage is TRBV2 and J usage is TRBJ2-7, with 7 nucleotides matching TRBD1. The CDR3 sequence is 14 residues long. V gave up 3 bases and J gave up 7 bases; unmatched junction bases: 9. Germline CDR1 and CDR2: SNHLY and FYNNEI. The CDR3 here is CASSEWTGRREQYF. In DNA form, the CDR3 reads TGTGCCAGCAGTGAGTGGACAGGCCGTCGGGAGCAGTACTTC.

V and J are TRBV5-1 and TRBJ1-6, with D unresolved. Trimming shortened V by 9 bases and J by 5 bases, and 18 bases separated the two germline ends. CDR1 and CDR2 (germline): SGHRS, YFSETQ. This CDR3 has 15 amino acids. CDR3: CATREALGHNSPLHF. The DNA for the CDR3 is TGCGCCACCCGGGAGGCGTTGGGTCATAATTCACCCCTCCACTTT.

The J gene is TRBJ1-1, the V gene TRBV27; weak D call: TRBD1 (6 bases). The CDR3 totals 13 residues. Trimming pared 1 base from V and 8 bases from J, leaving 11 bases between. CDR1 and CDR2 (germline): MNHEY, SMNVEV (reference sequence). DNA of the CDR3: TGTGCCAGCAGTTTATGGGGGCTTAGGGAAGCTTTCTTT. This sequence encodes CASSLWGLREAFF.

This clone was counted only a few times. V is TRBV6-1 and J is TRBJ2-5; weak D call: TRBD2 (5 bases). Germline CDR1 reads MNHNS; CDR2 reads SASEGT. The CDR3 loop spans 13 amino acids. Trimming left V 3 bases short and J 10 bases short, with 15 bases between. CDR3 in amino acids: CASSEVGTGSQYF. CDR3 nucleotides: TGTGCCAGCAGTGAGGTGGGAACTGGGAGCCAGTACTTC.

V is TRBV7-8 and J is TRBJ2-3; 8 nucleotides agree with TRBD2. With 1 base clipped from V and 2 bases from J, the junction kept 5 bases outside the gene matches. Per the germline V gene, CDR1 is SGHVS and CDR2 is FQNEAQ. CDR3 length equals 16 residues. The CDR3 region is CASSLVLAGSTDTQYF. DNA for the CDR3: TGTGCCAGCAGCTTAGTGTTAGCGGGGTCCACAGATACGCAGTATTTT.

The J gene is TRBJ1-6, the V gene TRBV7-2; 10 bases are a match to TRBD1. Germline assignment: CDR1 SGHTA and CDR2 FQGNSA. Trimming took 5 bases from V and 0 from J; bases not matched to a gene: 7. The CDR3 covers 18 residues. CDR3 bases: TGTGCCAGCAGCGGCCGGGACAGGGGAAGCTCCTATAATTCACCCCTCCACTTT. As protein: CASSGRDRGSSYNSPLHF.

V usage is TRBV14 and J usage is TRBJ2-7, with 7 bases lining up with TRBD1. The CDR3 is 13 amino acids. Germline trimming cut 5 bases from V and 2 bases from J; bases unmatched to any gene: 3. Looked up from germline, CDR1 is SGHDN and CDR2 is FVKESK. The DNA of the CDR3 is TGTGCCAGCAGCTGGACAGGACCCTACGAGCAGTACTTC. As protein: CASSWTGPYEQYF.

V usage is TRBV27 and J usage is TRBJ2-3; possibly TRBD2 for D (6 bases). CDR1 is MNHEY and CDR2 is SMNVEV in the germline V gene (reference sequence). V lost 0 bases to trimming and J lost 4 bases, with 17 bases between them. The CDR3 has 17 amino acids. The CDR3: CASSLSKLALISDTQYF. The CDR3 DNA follows: TGTGCCAGCAGTTTATCGAAACTAGCTTTAATTTCAGATACGCAGTATTTT.

The chain joins TRBV29-1 to TRBJ2-7, with 7 bases aligning to TRBD1. CDR3 length: 14 amino acids. The V gene end was trimmed by 6 bases and the J gene end by 4 bases; junction bases not matched to a gene: 12. The germline V gene encodes CDR1 SQVTM and CDR2 ANQGSEA. DNA of the CDR3: TGCAGCGTCCCCGGGACAGTCCCCCTATACGAGCAGTACTTC. It translates to CSVPGTVPLYEQYF.

The chain couples TRBV6-5 to TRBJ1-3; D ambiguous. Germline CDR1 MNHEY, CDR2 SVGAGI. This CDR3 is built from 14 residues. Trimming took 6 bases from V and 6 from J, leaving 15 bases between them. The CDR3 DNA reads TGTGCCAGCAGCGCCTCGGGTGCCCCAAACACCATATATTTT. Its translation is CASSASGAPNTIYF.